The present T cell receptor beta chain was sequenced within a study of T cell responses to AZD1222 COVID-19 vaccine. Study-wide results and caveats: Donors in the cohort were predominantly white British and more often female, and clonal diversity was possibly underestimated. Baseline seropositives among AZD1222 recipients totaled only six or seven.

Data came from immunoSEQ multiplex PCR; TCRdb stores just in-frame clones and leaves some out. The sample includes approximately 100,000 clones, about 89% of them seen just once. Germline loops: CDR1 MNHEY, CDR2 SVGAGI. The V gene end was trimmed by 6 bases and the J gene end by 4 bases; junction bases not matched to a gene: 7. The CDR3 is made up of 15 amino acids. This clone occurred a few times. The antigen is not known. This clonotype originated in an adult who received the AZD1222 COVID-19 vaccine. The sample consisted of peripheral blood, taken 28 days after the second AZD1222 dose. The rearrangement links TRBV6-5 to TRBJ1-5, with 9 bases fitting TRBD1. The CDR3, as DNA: TGTGCCAGCAGACCGGGACAGGGAATAAATCAGCCCCAGCATTTT. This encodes CASRPGQGINQPQHF.